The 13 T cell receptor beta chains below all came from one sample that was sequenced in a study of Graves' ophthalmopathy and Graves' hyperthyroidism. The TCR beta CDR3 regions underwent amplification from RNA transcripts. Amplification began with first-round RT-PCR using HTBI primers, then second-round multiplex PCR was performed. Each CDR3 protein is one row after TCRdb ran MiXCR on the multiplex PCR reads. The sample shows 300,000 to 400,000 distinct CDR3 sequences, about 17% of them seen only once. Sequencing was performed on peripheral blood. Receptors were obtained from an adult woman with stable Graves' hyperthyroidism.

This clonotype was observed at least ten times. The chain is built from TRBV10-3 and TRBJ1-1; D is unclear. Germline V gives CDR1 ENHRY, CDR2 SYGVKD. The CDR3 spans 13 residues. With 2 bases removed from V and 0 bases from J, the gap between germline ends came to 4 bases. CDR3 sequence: CAISEQLNTEAFF. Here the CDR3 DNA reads TGTGCCATCAGTGAGCAGTTGAACACTGAAGCTTTCTTT.

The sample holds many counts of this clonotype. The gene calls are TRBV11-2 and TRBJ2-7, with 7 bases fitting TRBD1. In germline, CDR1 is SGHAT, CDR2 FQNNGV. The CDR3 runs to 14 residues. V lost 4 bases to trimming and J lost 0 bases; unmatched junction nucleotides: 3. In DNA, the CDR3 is TGTGCCAGCAGCTCCAACAGGGGCTCCTACGAGCAGTACTTC. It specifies CASSSNRGSYEQYF.

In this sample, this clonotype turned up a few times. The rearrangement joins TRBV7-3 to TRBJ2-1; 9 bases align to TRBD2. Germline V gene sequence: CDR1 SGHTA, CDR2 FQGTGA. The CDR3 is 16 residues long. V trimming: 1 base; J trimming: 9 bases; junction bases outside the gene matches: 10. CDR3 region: CASSLIGWREGFEQFF. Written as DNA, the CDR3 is TGTGCCAGCAGCTTAATTGGGTGGCGGGAGGGCTTTGAGCAGTTCTTC.

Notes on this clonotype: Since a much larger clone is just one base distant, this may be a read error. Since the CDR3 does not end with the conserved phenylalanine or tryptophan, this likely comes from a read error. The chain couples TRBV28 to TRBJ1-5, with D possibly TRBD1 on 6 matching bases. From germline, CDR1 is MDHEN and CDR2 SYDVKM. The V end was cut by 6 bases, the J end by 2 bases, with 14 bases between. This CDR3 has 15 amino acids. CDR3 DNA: TGTGCCAGCAGCTCCGCCGGGGGCGGCAATCAGCCCCAGCATTTG. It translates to CASSSAGGGNQPQHL.

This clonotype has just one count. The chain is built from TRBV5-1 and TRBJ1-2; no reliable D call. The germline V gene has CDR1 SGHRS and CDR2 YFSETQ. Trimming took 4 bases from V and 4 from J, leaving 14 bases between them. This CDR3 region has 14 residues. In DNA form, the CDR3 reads TGCGCCAGCAGCATTGCGGTGGATCTCTATGGCTACACCTTC. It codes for CASSIAVDLYGYTF. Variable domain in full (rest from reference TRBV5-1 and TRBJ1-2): KAGVTQTPRYLIKTRGQQVTLSCSPISGHRSVSWYQQTPGQGLQFLFEYFSETQRNKGNFPGRFSGRQFSNSRSEMNVSTLELGDSALYLCASSIAVDLYGYTFGSGTRLTVV.

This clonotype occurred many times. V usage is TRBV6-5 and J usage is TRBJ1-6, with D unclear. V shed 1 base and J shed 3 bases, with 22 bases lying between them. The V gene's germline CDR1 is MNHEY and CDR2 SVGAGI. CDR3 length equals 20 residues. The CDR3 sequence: CASSYYQGSNEPDYNSPLHF. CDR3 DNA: TGTGCCAGCAGTTACTATCAAGGGTCTAACGAACCCGACTATAATTCACCCCTCCACTTT.

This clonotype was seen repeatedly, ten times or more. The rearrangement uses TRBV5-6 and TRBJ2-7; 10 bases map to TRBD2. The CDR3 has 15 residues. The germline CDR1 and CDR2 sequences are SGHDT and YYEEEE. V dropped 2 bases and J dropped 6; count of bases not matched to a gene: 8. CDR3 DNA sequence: TGTGCCAGCAGCTTCTCCGGGACTAGCGACTCCGAGCAGTACTTC. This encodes CASSFSGTSDSEQYF.

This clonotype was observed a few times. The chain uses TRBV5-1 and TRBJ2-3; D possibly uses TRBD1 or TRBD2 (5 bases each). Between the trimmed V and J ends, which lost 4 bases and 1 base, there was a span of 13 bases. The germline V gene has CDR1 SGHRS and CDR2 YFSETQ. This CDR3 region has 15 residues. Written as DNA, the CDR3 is TGCGCCAGCAGCCCCTCTAGAGGGGGCACAGATACGCAGTATTTT. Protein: CASSPSRGGTDTQYF.

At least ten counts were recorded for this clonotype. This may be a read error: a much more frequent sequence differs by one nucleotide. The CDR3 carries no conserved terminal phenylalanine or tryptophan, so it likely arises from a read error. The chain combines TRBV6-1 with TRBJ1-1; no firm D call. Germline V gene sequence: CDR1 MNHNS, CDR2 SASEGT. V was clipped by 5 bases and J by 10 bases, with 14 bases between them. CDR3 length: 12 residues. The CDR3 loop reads CASSLDTARAFS. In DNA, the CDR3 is TGTGCCAGCAGTCTTGACACGGCGAGAGCTTTCTCT.

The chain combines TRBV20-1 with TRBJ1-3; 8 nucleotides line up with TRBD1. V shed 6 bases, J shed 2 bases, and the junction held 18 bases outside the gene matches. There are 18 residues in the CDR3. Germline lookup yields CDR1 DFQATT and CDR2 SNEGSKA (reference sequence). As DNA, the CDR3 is TGCAGTGCCCAGCCCAACATCCGGGACAGGAGAACTGGAAACACCATATATTTT. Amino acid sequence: CSAQPNIRDRRTGNTIYF.

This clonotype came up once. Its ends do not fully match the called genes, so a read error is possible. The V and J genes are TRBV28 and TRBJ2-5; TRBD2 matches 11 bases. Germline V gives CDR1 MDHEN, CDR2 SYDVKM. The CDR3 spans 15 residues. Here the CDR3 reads CASSALAGGLESQYF. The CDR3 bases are TGTGCCAGCAGCGCCCTAGCGGGAGGTTTGGAGAGCCAGTACTTC.

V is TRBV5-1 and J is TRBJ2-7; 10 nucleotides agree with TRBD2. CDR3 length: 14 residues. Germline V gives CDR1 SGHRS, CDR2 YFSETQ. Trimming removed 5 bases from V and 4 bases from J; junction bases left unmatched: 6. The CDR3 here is CASRKAGGKYEQYF. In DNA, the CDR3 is TGCGCCAGCAGGAAAGCGGGGGGGAAGTACGAGCAGTACTTC.

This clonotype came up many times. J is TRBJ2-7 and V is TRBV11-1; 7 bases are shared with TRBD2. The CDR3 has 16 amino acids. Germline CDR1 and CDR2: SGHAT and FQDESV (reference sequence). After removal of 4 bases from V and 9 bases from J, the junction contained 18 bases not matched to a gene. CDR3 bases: TGTGCCAGCAGCTCTGGGGTTAGCGGGCCGGTAGGTCGGCAGTACTTC. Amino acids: CASSSGVSGPVGRQYF.